The entry below describes one T cell receptor beta chain. Its antigen remains unidentified. There are no base qualities to consult, and no much larger clone falls within one base. The immunoSEQ hsTCRB v3.0 assay was used at survey level resolution to sequence the TRB variable region. A depth of 40,000-50,000 T-cell genomes per sample was targeted for TRB sequencing. An Illumina MiSeq with a v3 150-cycle kit was used to sequence the pooled TRB libraries. For the original study's pipeline: Repertoire analysis ran in R within a reproducible Nextflow workflow covering QC, data transformation and analysis. LymphoSeq2, an R package for exploring AIRR-Seq data, was used to implement custom analyses. A handful of samples yielding fewer than 5000 total TRB sequences were excluded, leaving 150 to 200 analyzed HIV repertoires. Among the roughly 200 retained HIV repertoires, 55 to 65 were collected before ART initiation and around 130 after ART initiation. Repertoires were downsampled to 5000 TRB nucleotide sequences, and summary statistics were averaged over 100 downsampling iterations. TRB sequences were retained for analysis only if CDR3 regions of at least seven amino acids were present. A Shannon entropy-derived clonality score and the Gini coefficient were used to measure diversity. In repertoire networks, the top 5000 CDR3 amino acid sequences were linked whenever an edit distance of one separated two sequences. Antigen specificity groups and MHC restriction were predicted for TRB CDR3 amino acid sequences with GLIPH2. To flag known CMV, EBV, HIV or tissue antigen associations, CDR3 amino acid sequences were matched against VDJdb and McPAS-TCR. Pre-ART, post-ART and control groups were compared with Wilcoxon signed-rank tests and Holm-Bonferroni correction. The clones in this table, taken by TCRdb from immuneACCESS, are in-frame only. Not every clone is retained; where verified, under half of the shortfall comes from an unresolved V gene, and the cause of the rest is unknown. The D gene and trimming were derived from the DNA, and the V and J assignments and clone size from that table. This sample lists around 15,000 clones; 77% were detected once. 20% to 25% of the sample is held by the ten biggest clonotypes.

To be included, a participant needed at least one PBMC sample from before ART initiation plus at least two post-ART samples. Every participant with HIV received treatment in the United States of America. Cryopreserved samples of about 0.95-10 million PBMC were thawed and washed before DNA extraction. At the time of the earliest PBMC sample, participants with HIV were aged between 23 and 54 years. Per participant, PBMC samples came from 1-4 timepoints prior to ART initiation and 2-8 timepoints following ART initiation, for a median of 7 samples. For every participant, serial HIV viral load, CD4+ T-cell count, ART history and demographic data were obtained. A Qiagen kit on a QIAcube was used to extract genomic DNA from unsorted PBMC, with samples processed in batches of 12. As encoded in the germline V gene (reference sequence), CDR1 is MNHEY while CDR2 is SMNVEV. The CDR3 runs 14 amino acids, cysteine and phenylalanine included. Kept here is only the CDR3 DNA, which spans 42 bases and is read in frame from base 1. V loses 6 bases, J loses 3 bases, and the germline ends lie 15 bases apart.

This specimen belongs to a study of long-term antiretroviral therapy in people with HIV (dated by TCRdb to 2021 to 2024). Study-wide context: Collection of the earliest samples took place about a decade ahead of the 2015 WHO recommendation for immediate ART, at a time when ART was typically delayed until CD4 counts fell. No cross-contamination during QIAcube processing was seen in test extractions of a monoclonal T-cell line run alongside roughly 30 polyclonal samples. A retrospective serial study tested whether changes in peripheral blood TRB repertoire composition and diversity were associated with ART initiation and durable HIV suppression. A total of roughly 200 cryopreserved PBMC samples came from 25 to 35 adults with confirmed HIV infection and were collected serially over a mean of approximately six years (range 1-12). Among the approximately 30 participants with HIV, eleven were female. Study-wide findings and limitations: ART initiation was associated with a significant increase in TRB diversity, but diversity stayed significantly below transplant donor controls even after long-term ART. Compared with controls, HIV repertoires had narrower CDR3 length ranges, and the network structure pointed to an antigen-experienced repertoire that shifted only slightly toward naive after ART. Unsorted PBMC were profiled instead of sorted CD4+ and CD8+ T cells because pre-ART samples had limited cell numbers. Because PBMC availability was limited, only the TCR beta chain was sequenced, with no alpha chain pairing. The repertoire was dominated across all time points by expanded TRB clones identified before ART initiation, although this dominance was seen to fluctuate and to decrease in many PLHIV after ART. The samples span the years 2004 to 2017, and the ART regimens used at that time may not be as effective as current regimens. Inferences about post-ART repertoire changes were limited because no data were available on ART adherence, viral resistance or therapy changes.

This TCR was sampled from a man aged 35 to 55 with HIV. The specimen was unsorted PBMCs, collected 2.1 years after starting antiretroviral therapy. The sequence is built from TRBV27 and TRBJ2-7; a tentative D call is TRBD1 (6 bases match). The DNA sequence is given as TGTGCCAGCAGACTCGGACAGTTAAACTACGAGCAGTACTTC. Translated, this is CASRLGQLNYEQYF.